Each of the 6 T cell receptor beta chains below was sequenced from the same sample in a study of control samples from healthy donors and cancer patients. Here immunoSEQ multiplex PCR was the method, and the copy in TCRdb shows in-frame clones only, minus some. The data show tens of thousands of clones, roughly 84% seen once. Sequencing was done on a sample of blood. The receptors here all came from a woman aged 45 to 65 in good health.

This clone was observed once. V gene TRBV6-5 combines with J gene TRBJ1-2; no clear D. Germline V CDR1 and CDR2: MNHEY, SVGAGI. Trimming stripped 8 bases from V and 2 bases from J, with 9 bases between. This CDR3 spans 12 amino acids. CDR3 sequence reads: CASFLGNYGYTF. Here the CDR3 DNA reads TGTGCCAGCTTTCTAGGGAACTATGGCTACACCTTC.

The CDR3 nucleotides are TGTGCCAGCAGTCAGGGTTGGCCCCAGCATTTT. Amino acids: CASSQGWPQHF. The rearrangement joins TRBV6-6 to TRBJ1-5, with D possibly TRBD1 on 5 matching bases. Germline V gene data show CDR1 as MNHNY and CDR2 as SVGAGI (reference sequence). Trimming took off 5 bases at V and 9 bases at J, with 8 bases between the two ends. The CDR3 totals 11 residues.

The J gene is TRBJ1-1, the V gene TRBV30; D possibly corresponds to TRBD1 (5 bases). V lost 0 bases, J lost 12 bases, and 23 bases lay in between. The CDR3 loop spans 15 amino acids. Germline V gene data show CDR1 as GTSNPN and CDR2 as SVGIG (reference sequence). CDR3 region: CAWSVRGVGVSRSFF. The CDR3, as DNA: TGTGCCTGGAGTGTACGCGGAGTGGGGGTATCAAGGTCTTTCTTT.

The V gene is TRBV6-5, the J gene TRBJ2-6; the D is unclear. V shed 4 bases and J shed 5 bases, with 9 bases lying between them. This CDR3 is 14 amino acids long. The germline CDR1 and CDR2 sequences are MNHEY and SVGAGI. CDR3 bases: TGTGCCAGCAGTTCGGCGACTTGGGCCAACGTCCTGACTTTC. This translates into CASSSATWANVLTF.

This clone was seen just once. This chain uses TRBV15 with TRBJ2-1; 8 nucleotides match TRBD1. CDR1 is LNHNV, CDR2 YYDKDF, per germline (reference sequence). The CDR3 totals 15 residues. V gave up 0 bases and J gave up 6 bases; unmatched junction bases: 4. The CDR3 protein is CATSRDGQGINEQFF. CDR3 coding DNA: TGTGCCACCAGCAGAGATGGACAGGGTATCAATGAGCAGTTCTTC.

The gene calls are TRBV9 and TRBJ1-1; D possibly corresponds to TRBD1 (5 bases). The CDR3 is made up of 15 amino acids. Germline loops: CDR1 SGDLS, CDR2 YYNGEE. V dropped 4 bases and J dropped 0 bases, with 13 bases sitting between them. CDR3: CASSLGPDLNTEAFF. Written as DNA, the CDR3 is TGTGCCAGCAGCTTGGGACCGGACTTGAACACTGAAGCTTTCTTT.